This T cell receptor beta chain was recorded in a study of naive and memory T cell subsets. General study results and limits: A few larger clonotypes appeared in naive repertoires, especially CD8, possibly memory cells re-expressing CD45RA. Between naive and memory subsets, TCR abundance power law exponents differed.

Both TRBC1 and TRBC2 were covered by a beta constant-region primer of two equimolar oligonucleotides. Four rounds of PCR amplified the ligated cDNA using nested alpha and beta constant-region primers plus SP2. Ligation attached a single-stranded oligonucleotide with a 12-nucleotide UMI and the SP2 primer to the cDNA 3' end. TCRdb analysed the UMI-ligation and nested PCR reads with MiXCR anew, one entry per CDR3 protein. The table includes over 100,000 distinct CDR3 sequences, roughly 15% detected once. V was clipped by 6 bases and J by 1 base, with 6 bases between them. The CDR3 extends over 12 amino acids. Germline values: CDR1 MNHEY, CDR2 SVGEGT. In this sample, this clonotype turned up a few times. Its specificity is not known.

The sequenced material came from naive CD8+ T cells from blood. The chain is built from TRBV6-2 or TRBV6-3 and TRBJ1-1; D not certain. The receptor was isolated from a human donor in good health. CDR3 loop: CASRTANTEAFF. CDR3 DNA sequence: TGTGCCAGCAGAACAGCGAACACTGAAGCTTTCTTT.